These 29 T cell receptor beta chains came from one sample sequenced in a study of CD8+CD57+ T cells in acquired aplastic anemia. The TCR beta profiling, which covered VDJ combination and CDR3 sequence, was carried out using genomic DNA as the template. TCRdb processed the reads anew with MiXCR; each CDR3 protein has one entry. The repertoire consists of under 200,000 distinct CDR3 sequences, with about 60% occurring once and the leading ten covering around 45%. Material for sequencing was sorted CD4+, CD8+, or CD8+CD57+ T cells (not recorded which) from PBMCs. Source of these receptors: a human donor in good health.

The V gene is TRBV29-1, the J gene TRBJ1-2; D is unresolved. This CDR3 contains 14 residues. V lost 8 bases and J lost 8, with 24 bases in between. Germline CDR1 SQVTM, CDR2 ANQGSEA. The CDR3 region is CSSSPDSASGGYTF. CDR3 coding DNA: TGCAGCTCTTCCCCCGATTCGGCATCGGGAGGCTACACCTTC.

Points on this clonotype: A much larger clonotype is one base distant, so this may be a read error. The rearrangement joins TRBV6-2 or TRBV6-3 to TRBJ2-1; maybe TRBD1 (6 bases). Trimming stripped 7 bases from V and 5 bases from J, with 12 bases between. CDR1 and CDR2 (germline): MNHEY, SVGEGT. The CDR3 is made up of 13 amino acids. As DNA, the CDR3 is TGTGCCAGCACCCCGGGACACGACAATGAGCAGTTCTTC. This encodes CASTPGHDNEQFF.

About this clonotype itself: Just one base apart from a much larger clone, this may be a read error. This is likely a read error, given that the CDR3 carries no conserved phenylalanine or tryptophan at its end. The V gene is TRBV6-1, the J gene TRBJ2-7, with 7 nucleotides matching TRBD1. The germline CDR1 and CDR2 sequences are MNHNS and SASEGT. Trimming took 0 bases from V and 2 from J; bases not matched to a gene: 4. The CDR3 contains 15 residues. Here the CDR3 reads CASSEAPGTAYEQYL. The CDR3 nucleotides read TGTGCCAGCAGTGAAGCGCCCGGGACAGCCTACGAGCAGTACCTC.

The genes are TRBV15 and TRBJ1-2; D ambiguous. V was shortened by 3 bases and J by 8 bases, with 13 bases between the two germline ends. Per germline, CDR1 LNHNV and CDR2 YYDKDF (reference sequence). CDR3 length equals 13 residues. CDR3 DNA: TGTGCCACCAGCAGTTCGAGGGCCGGAGGCTACACCTTC. Amino acids: CATSSSRAGGYTF.

With regard to this clonotype: Being one base from a much bigger clone, this may be a read error. The chain carries TRBV7-9 and TRBJ2-1, with D possibly matching TRBD1 (6 bases). The CDR3 extends over 15 amino acids. Germline CDR1 reads SEHNR; CDR2 reads FQNEAQ (reference sequence). V was clipped by 6 bases and J by 5 bases, with 17 bases between them. The CDR3 region has the DNA TGTGCCAGCAGAAGCGTAGGACAGACGGACAATGAGCAGTTCTTC. Translating gives CASRSVGQTDNEQFF.

This rearrangement joins TRBV29-1 to TRBJ2-7, with unresolved D. Looked up from germline, CDR1 is SQVTM and CDR2 is ANQGSEA. V was cut by 4 bases and J by 3 bases, with 10 bases left in between. The CDR3 length is 12 residues. The DNA of the CDR3 is TGCAGCGTTGCTGTGTCAAACTACGAGCAGTACTTC. Translated: CSVAVSNYEQYF.

This clonotype was observed at least ten times. The chain uses TRBV6-5 and TRBJ2-7, with 11 bases identical to TRBD1. The CDR3 contains 14 residues. V was pared by 5 bases and J by 3 bases, with 3 bases of the junction left unmatched. The germline V gene encodes CDR1 MNHEY and CDR2 SVGAGI. The CDR3 loop is CASSPGQGDYEQYF. CDR3 nucleotide sequence: TGTGCCAGCAGTCCGGGACAGGGGGACTACGAGCAGTACTTC.

This chain connects TRBV7-2 to TRBJ1-1; maybe TRBD1 (5 bases). The V end lost 1 base, the J end lost 6 bases, and 9 bases lay between the germline ends. Germline V gives CDR1 SGHTA, CDR2 FQGNSA. This CDR3 region has 13 residues. In DNA form, the CDR3 reads TGTGCCAGCAGCTTAGGACAGCTGGCTGAAGCTTTCTTT. As protein: CASSLGQLAEAFF.

The rearrangement links TRBV4-1 to TRBJ2-5; D is perhaps TRBD2 (6 bases). This CDR3 spans 18 amino acids. Per germline, CDR1 MGHRA and CDR2 YSYEKL. Trimming stripped 4 bases from V and 4 bases from J, with 25 bases between. CDR3: CASSRQTSGLVIGETQYF. The DNA of the CDR3 is TGCGCCAGCAGCCGACAGACTAGTGGGCTTGTTATAGGAGAGACCCAGTACTTC.

This chain uses TRBV7-2 with TRBJ2-1; D not resolved. The germline V gene has CDR1 SGHTA and CDR2 FQGNSA. This CDR3 is 15 amino acids long. V lost 1 base, J lost 4 bases, and 11 bases lay in between. CDR3 loop: CASSLDPGPYNEQFF. As DNA, the CDR3 is TGTGCCAGCAGCTTAGACCCCGGGCCTTACAATGAGCAGTTCTTC.

The chain recombines TRBV20-1 with TRBJ2-7; weak D call: TRBD2 (7 bases). The CDR3 spans 13 residues. CDR1 and CDR2 (germline): DFQATT, SNEGSKA (reference sequence). V lost 7 bases, J lost 2 bases, and 15 bases lay in between. CDR3 DNA: TGCAGTGTCATACAGGGAGGGACCTACGAGCAGTACTTC. It encodes CSVIQGGTYEQYF.

There are a few counts of this clonotype. V is TRBV10-2 and J is TRBJ2-7; TRBD1 aligns across 7 bases. Per the germline V gene, CDR1 is WSHSY and CDR2 is SAAADI. This CDR3 contains 15 residues. The junction had 8 bases not matched to a gene; V was cut back by 6 bases and J by 0 bases. Here the CDR3 DNA reads TGCGCCAGCAGCCCCCTGGACAGGAACTCCTACGAGCAGTACTTC. This gives the protein CASSPLDRNSYEQYF.

The chain uses TRBV20-1 and TRBJ2-7; 8 positions match TRBD1. Germline V gives CDR1 DFQATT, CDR2 SNEGSKA (reference sequence). The CDR3 loop spans 15 amino acids. V was pared by 3 bases and J by 3 bases, with 10 bases of the junction left unmatched. CDR3 protein: CSASPTRGRNYEQYF. The CDR3 DNA follows: TGCAGTGCTAGCCCCACCAGGGGGCGCAACTACGAGCAGTACTTC.

V usage is TRBV24-1 and J usage is TRBJ2-3, with 11 bases lining up with TRBD1. Germline V CDR1 and CDR2: KGHDR, SFDVKD. This CDR3 is built from 17 residues. Trimming at V came to 0 bases and at J to 5 bases, leaving 6 bases not matched to a gene. CDR3 nucleotide sequence: TGTGCCACCAGTGATTTGGTCGGACAGGGGGCAGAAGATACGCAGTATTTT. This gives the protein CATSDLVGQGAEDTQYF.

V gene TRBV27 combines with J gene TRBJ1-2; 7 positions agree with TRBD1. V lost 6 bases to trimming and J lost 8 bases; unmatched junction nucleotides: 12. The CDR3 has 14 residues. The germline V gene has CDR1 MNHEY and CDR2 SMNVEV (reference sequence). The CDR3, as DNA: TGTGCCAGCAGATCATCCGGGACAGATCAGGGCTACACCTTC. Translation: CASRSSGTDQGYTF.

The CDR3 reads CATSSSYNEQFF. CDR3 nucleotides: TGTGCCACCTCAAGCTCCTACAATGAGCAGTTCTTC. V is TRBV7-9 and J is TRBJ2-1; D not resolved. This CDR3 is 12 amino acids long. Germline CDR1 and CDR2: SEHNR and FQNEAQ (reference sequence). V lost 10 bases and J 0 bases, leaving 7 bases between the germline ends.

This sequence joins TRBV2 and TRBJ2-1; 7 bases fit TRBD1. This CDR3 has 12 residues. The V and J ends lost 9 bases and 6 bases, in that order; junction bases with no gene match: 5. Germline V gene sequence: CDR1 SNHLY, CDR2 FYNNEI. The CDR3 sequence is CASNDRVNEQFF. DNA of the CDR3: TGTGCCAGTAACGACAGGGTCAATGAGCAGTTCTTC.

J is TRBJ2-1 and V is TRBV29-1; TRBD1 agrees at 7 bases. J gave up 6 bases and V 4 bases, and 3 bases lay outside the gene matches. CDR1 is SQVTM and CDR2 is ANQGSEA in the germline V gene. The CDR3 runs to 12 residues. CDR3 sequence (DNA): TGCAGCGTTGTGCACAGGGGCAATGAGCAGTTCTTC. It is translated as CSVVHRGNEQFF.

This clonotype was seen just once. V is TRBV7-3 and J is TRBJ2-5, with 7 nucleotides matching TRBD1. Near its end, the DNA agrees better with TRBJ2-7, so the J call may be wrong. CDR3 length: 15 amino acids. In germline, CDR1 is SGHTA, CDR2 FQGTGA. CDR3 sequence (DNA): TGTGCCAGCAGCTTAGTCGTGACAGGGAGCCACGAGCAGTACTTC. Its translation is CASSLVVTGSHEQYF.

There are many counts of this clonotype. The V gene is TRBV9, the J gene TRBJ2-7; possibly TRBD2 for D (6 bases). In germline, CDR1 is SGDLS, CDR2 YYNGEE. The V end was cut by 0 bases, the J end by 6 bases, with 13 bases between. This CDR3 region has 14 residues. The CDR3 sequence: CASSVGGSGAEQYF. In DNA form, the CDR3 reads TGTGCCAGCAGCGTAGGAGGTAGCGGTGCCGAGCAGTACTTC.

This clonotype was seen ten or more times. As DNA, the CDR3 is TGTGCCAGCAGTTTTGGACTAGCGGACTACAATGAGCAGTTCTTC. Translated, it gives CASSFGLADYNEQFF. The chain links TRBV11-2 to TRBJ2-1; TRBD2 aligns across 10 bases. The CDR3 has 15 amino acids. Germline loops: CDR1 SGHAT, CDR2 FQNNGV. V lost 6 bases to trimming and J lost 3 bases; unmatched junction nucleotides: 5.

The chain recombines TRBV25-1 with TRBJ1-1; 9 nucleotides agree with TRBD1. CDR1 is MGHDK, CDR2 SYGVNS, per germline. V lost 6 bases to trimming and J lost 4 bases; unmatched junction nucleotides: 3. This CDR3 is built from 13 residues. The CDR3 loop reads CASRGQGVTEAFF. In DNA form, the CDR3 reads TGTGCCAGCAGGGGACAGGGCGTCACTGAAGCTTTCTTT.

This chain connects TRBV29-1 to TRBJ1-1; D is unclear. Deletions cut 4 bases from V and 0 bases from J, with 9 bases between. This CDR3 is 13 amino acids long. CDR1 and CDR2 from the germline V gene are SQVTM and ANQGSEA. The CDR3 nucleotides read TGCAGCGTTGCAGGACGGCTGAACACTGAAGCTTTCTTT. Translating gives CSVAGRLNTEAFF.

This clonotype was seen a single time. The chain has TRBV6-4 and TRBJ2-1; TRBD2 aligns across 12 bases. Germline V CDR1 and CDR2: MRHNA, SNTAGT. This CDR3 has 15 amino acids. The V segment lost 10 bases and the J segment 5 bases; nucleotides outside the gene matches: 9. The CDR3 protein is CATSRLAGEDNEQFF. The CDR3 nucleotides are TGTGCCACGAGCAGACTAGCGGGAGAAGACAATGAGCAGTTCTTC.

The chain employs TRBV5-1 and TRBJ1-1; maybe TRBD1 (6 bases). CDR3 length: 13 amino acids. Per the germline V gene, CDR1 is SGHRS and CDR2 is YFSETQ. With 4 bases removed from V and 6 bases from J, the gap between germline ends came to 13 bases. The CDR3 here is CASSPAGGSEAFF. CDR3 coding DNA: TGCGCCAGCAGCCCTGCGGGGGGCTCTGAAGCTTTCTTT.

The sample holds a few counts of this clonotype. The gene calls are TRBV27 and TRBJ1-1; no clear D. The CDR3 length is 15 residues. CDR1 MNHEY and CDR2 SMNVEV come from the germline V gene (reference sequence). V lost 0 bases and J lost 5, with 13 bases in between. CDR3 protein: CASSLSAGWWTEAFF. In DNA form, the CDR3 reads TGTGCCAGCAGTTTATCTGCGGGATGGTGGACTGAAGCTTTCTTT.

CDR3 loop: CAISTDRGNQPQHF. CDR3 DNA sequence: TGTGCCATCAGTACCGACAGAGGCAATCAGCCCCAGCATTTT. The V and J genes are TRBV10-3 and TRBJ1-5, with a tentative D call TRBD1 (5 bases). CDR1 ENHRY and CDR2 SYGVKD come from the germline V gene. V lost 5 bases, J lost 2 bases, and 10 bases lay in between. This CDR3 spans 14 amino acids.

J is TRBJ1-2 and V is TRBV7-2; TRBD1 is a possible D gene (6 bases). Trimming pared 5 bases from V and 8 bases from J, leaving 15 bases between. The germline gives CDR1 SGHTA, CDR2 FQGNSA. The length of the CDR3 is 13 residues. This CDR3 reads CASSTTGPFGYTF. In nucleotides, the CDR3 is TGTGCCAGCAGCACGACAGGACCTTTCGGCTACACCTTC. The whole variable domain, filled in from reference TRBV7-2 and TRBJ1-2, reads GAGVSQSPSNKVTEKGKDVELRCDPISGHTALYWYRQSLGQGLEFLIYFQGNSAPDKSGLPSDRFSAERTGGSVSTLTIQRTQQEDSAVYLCASSTTGPFGYTFGSGTRLTVV.

Regarding this clonotype: Possible read error: a much larger clone is one base away. The V gene is TRBV6-1, the J gene TRBJ2-7; 7 bases line up with TRBD1. V lost 5 bases to trimming and J lost 6 bases; unmatched junction nucleotides: 1. The germline V gene has CDR1 MNHNS and CDR2 SASEGT. This CDR3 has 11 amino acids. CDR3 bases: TGTGCCAGCAGTTACAGGGGCGAGCAGTACTTC. Amino acids: CASSYRGEQYF.